This TCR beta chain was retrieved from a study of T cell clonotyping in hematopoietic cell transplantation (dated by TCRdb to 2020 to 2023). Regarding the complete study: A total of some 140 blood samples were gathered in the study from roughly 40 consecutive transplant recipients along with their related donors. Patients were recruited between 2015 and 2017 and followed until late 2020 or death. Findings and caveats that apply to the study as a whole: After transplant, TCR diversity in recipients dropped, and pathologically expanded clonotypes increased progressively from day 30 to day 180. The sample size was limited, and CD4 and CD8 repertoire contributions could not be separated because cells were not sorted. Overlap with donor repertoires was found for only a small fraction of recipient repertoires, with over 95% found to appear de novo at the given depth. Inverse Simpson Index values from donors and from recipients before transplant predicted broader TCR repertoire diversity after transplant.

This specimen's time point label, interpreted: 100 days after allo-HCT. Recipient blood was collected about 28 days before transplant and at days 30, 100 and 180 after transplant. Nuclei Lysis Solution was used to extract genomic DNA from fresh or cryopreserved unfractionated peripheral blood mononuclear cells. With the immunoSEQ assay, which is a bias-controlled multiplex PCR relying on V- and J-specific primers, TCR beta CDR3 regions were amplified from genomic DNA. In a second PCR step, a proprietary barcode and Illumina adapter sequences were attached to the CDR3 amplicons. CDR3 libraries were sequenced on an Illumina MiSeq instrument. In the paper's pipeline: Export and quality control were performed with immunoSEQ Analyzer 3.0, and downstream analyses were performed with R Bioconductor and Immunarch. Only productive rearrangements in the normalized downsampled data set were used to calculate repertoire metrics. Clonotypes larger than 5 templates in the normalized cohort were defined as pathologically expanded. Repertoire diversity was measured with the Inverse Simpson Index. To capture all clonotypes, CMV-specificity analyses were performed on the non-normalized data set. TCRdb took this table from immuneACCESS and kept in-frame rearrangements with V and J called. Such tables lack part of the clones; where checked against another copy, unresolved V genes explain under half of the gap, and the rest is unexplained. That table furnishes V, J and clone size, whereas the DNA furnished D and trimming. Counted in this sample were several thousand clones; approximately 80% of them appeared once. Roughly 34% of the sample belongs to the ten largest clones.

The V and J ends are trimmed by 5 bases and 8 bases, leaving 12 bases between them. The CDR1 and CDR2 encoded by the germline V gene are SQVTM and ANQGSEA. From its cysteine to its phenylalanine, the CDR3 spans 11 amino acids. Only the CDR3 region is kept as DNA, spanning 33 bases read in frame from base 1. Turning to this clone: What this receptor recognizes is not known. No much larger clonotype is one base removed from it; base qualities were not supplied.

The starting material was peripheral blood mononuclear cells, obtained 100 days after allogeneic stem cell transplant. The receptor chain draws on TRBV29-1 and TRBJ1-2; the D gene is possibly TRBD1, with 6 bases matching. The receptor's source is a male patient in his 50s who had an allogeneic stem cell transplant from an unrelated donor, so the T cells may come from the graft donor. Some clones in this sample may be carry-over from other donors' samples. The DNA sequence is as follows: TGCAGCGTTAGGGGGGGCAAGGGCTACACCTTC. Translated, this gives CSVRGGKGYTF.